The clone carrying this T cell receptor beta chain was seen repeatedly, ten times or more. Its target is not known. The sample is drawn from a study of T-cell reconstitution after alpha-beta-depleted transplantation in children. V was trimmed by 7 bases and J by 0 bases, leaving 7 bases between them. Germline CDR1 is SEHNR and CDR2 is FQNEAQ (reference sequence). This CDR3 is 13 amino acids long. TCRbeta library preparation incorporated unique molecular identifiers. A single record per CDR3 protein comes from TCRdb applying MiXCR to the PCR reads. This sample has about 200,000 distinct CDR3 sequences, with approximately 6% found just once. Study outcomes and limitations: One year post-transplant, T-cell counts and diversity were largely derived from T cells produced anew. There were reportedly several hundred expanded graft clones from which alpha-beta T cells came about two months after transplant.

The source of this sequence is a girl younger than two with combined immunodeficiency, due to receive a stem cell transplant. The chain combines TRBV7-9 with TRBJ2-1; the D gene is possibly TRBD2 (6 bases). Sequenced material: PBMCs, taken before TCRalphabeta/CD19-depleted stem cell transplant. In nucleotides, the CDR3 is TGTGCCAGCATGGAGGGCTCCTACAATGAGCAGTTCTTC. Translation: CASMEGSYNEQFF.